Presented here are 28 T cell receptor beta chains from one specimen sequenced in a study of cytomegalovirus exposure and HLA in healthy donors. The data were produced by immunoSEQ multiplex PCR, yet TCRdb's version contains in-frame clones alone and is incomplete. The sample lists around 300,000 clones, about nine tenths occurring once. Input material: PBMCs. These receptors were obtained from a woman under 40 in good health and CMV-seropositive.

V and J are TRBV4-3 and TRBJ1-2; 8 bases align to TRBD1. The length of the CDR3 is 16 residues. J lost 4 bases, V lost 0 bases, and 7 bases had no gene match. The germline V gene has CDR1 LGHNA and CDR2 YSLEER. CDR3 sequence reads: CASSQEPGGAAYGYTF. DNA of the CDR3: TGCGCCAGCAGCCAAGAACCAGGGGGCGCGGCCTATGGCTACACCTTC.

The chain recombines TRBV29-1 with TRBJ1-4; TRBD1 might be the D (6 bases). Looked up from germline, CDR1 is SQVTM and CDR2 is ANQGSEA. Trimming removed 4 bases at V and 5 bases at J, with 11 bases between. The CDR3 extends over 13 amino acids. The CDR3 region has the DNA TGCAGCGTTGTCGGGGGCTTGAATGAAAAACTGTTTTTT. Residues: CSVVGGLNEKLFF.

This rearrangement joins TRBV7-3 to TRBJ2-7; 8 bases agree with TRBD1. V trimming: 5 bases; J trimming: 6 bases; junction bases outside the gene matches: 6. The CDR3 has 13 residues. Germline V gene lookup returns CDR1 SGHTA and CDR2 FQGTGA. The CDR3 region is CASSTGTGGEQYF. In DNA, the CDR3 is TGTGCCAGCAGCACAGGAACAGGGGGCGAGCAGTACTTC.

The chain employs TRBV6-1 and TRBJ2-1; TRBD2 might be the D (5 bases). The CDR3 is made up of 16 amino acids. The V end lost 4 bases, the J end lost 2 bases, and 15 bases lay between the germline ends. Germline V gene lookup returns CDR1 MNHNS and CDR2 SASEGT. The CDR3: CASSATGDFTYNEQFF. Written as DNA, the CDR3 is TGTGCCAGCAGTGCTACCGGGGATTTTACCTACAATGAGCAGTTCTTC.

The chain uses TRBV5-1 and TRBJ1-1; D gene unclear. Germline CDR1 and CDR2: SGHRS and YFSETQ. The CDR3 totals 15 residues. The ends were cut back, 0 bases at V and 2 bases at J, with 11 bases in the middle. The CDR3 sequence is CASSLDLRRNTEAFF. CDR3 coding DNA: TGCGCCAGCAGCTTGGACCTCAGGAGAAACACTGAAGCTTTCTTT.

The chain employs TRBV5-4 and TRBJ1-2, with D hard to call. The CDR3 runs to 12 residues. V was clipped by 4 bases and J by 0 bases, with 4 bases between them. From germline, CDR1 is SGHNT and CDR2 YYREEE (reference sequence). CDR3 in amino acids: CASSHPNYGYTF. DNA of the CDR3: TGTGCCAGCAGCCACCCTAACTATGGCTACACCTTC.

The chain carries TRBV6-5 and TRBJ1-1; TRBD1 might be the D (6 bases). Trimming pared 6 bases from V and 0 bases from J, leaving 11 bases between. This CDR3 has 14 amino acids. Germline V lookup: CDR1 MNHEY, CDR2 SVGAGI. Written as DNA, the CDR3 is TGTGCCAGCAGGCTGGACAGATTGAACACTGAAGCTTTCTTT. This encodes CASRLDRLNTEAFF.

V usage is TRBV2 and J usage is TRBJ2-7; the match to TRBD1 covers 9 bases. V lost 6 bases, J lost 0 bases, and 3 bases stayed unmatched. The CDR3 has 14 residues. Germline assignment: CDR1 SNHLY and CDR2 FYNNEI. The CDR3 here is CASRGQGSSYEQYF. The CDR3 bases are TGTGCCAGCAGGGGACAGGGCAGCTCCTACGAGCAGTACTTC.

V is TRBV29-1 and J is TRBJ1-5; TRBD1 matches 10 bases. Germline CDR1 SQVTM, CDR2 ANQGSEA. The CDR3 consists of 13 residues. Germline trimming cut 4 bases from V and 6 bases from J; bases unmatched to any gene: 3. CDR3 DNA: TGCAGCGTTGGTTGGGACAGGGGTCAGCCCCAGCATTTT. Translated: CSVGWDRGQPQHF. The full variable domain, its missing parts supplied by reference TRBV29-1 and TRBJ1-5, is SAVISQKPSRDICQRGTSLTIQCQVDSQVTMMFWYRQQPGQSLTLIATANQGSEATYESGFVIDKFPISRPNLTFSTLTVSNMSPEDSSIYLCSVGWDRGQPQHFGDGTRLSIL.

There are a few counts of this clone. The J gene is TRBJ2-1, the V gene TRBV7-6, with 8 bases aligning to TRBD2. CDR3 length: 15 amino acids. Germline-derived CDR1 and CDR2 are SGHVS and FNYEAQ. The V gene end was trimmed by 5 bases and the J gene end by 4 bases; junction bases not matched to a gene: 7. The CDR3 bases are TGTGCCAGCAGCCTAGACGGGGGGGTATACAATGAGCAGTTCTTC. It encodes CASSLDGGVYNEQFF.

The chain joins TRBV7-8 to TRBJ2-7; D possibly uses TRBD1 or TRBD2 (5 bases each). V lost 2 bases and J lost 0, with 11 bases in between. In germline, CDR1 is SGHVS, CDR2 FQNEAQ. The CDR3 has 15 amino acids. The CDR3 coding sequence is TGTGCCAGCAGCTTAAGCTTTGGGGGCTCCTACGAGCAGTACTTC. Residues: CASSLSFGGSYEQYF.

This clone was observed once. The CDR3: CAISEKGGSYNEQFF. The CDR3 DNA reads as TGTGCCATCAGTGAAAAAGGGGGCTCCTACAATGAGCAGTTCTTC. The chain uses TRBV10-3 and TRBJ2-1; possible D gene TRBD1, 6 bases. The CDR3 sequence is 15 residues long. V was clipped by 3 bases and J by 0 bases, with 9 bases between them. Germline V gene data show CDR1 as ENHRY and CDR2 as SYGVKD.

The V gene is TRBV14, the J gene TRBJ2-2; maybe TRBD1 (5 bases). V was shortened by 0 bases and J by 4 bases, with 9 bases between the two germline ends. The CDR3 runs 15 residues. The germline V gene encodes CDR1 SGHDN and CDR2 FVKESK. The CDR3 spells CASSQDFRATGELFF. As DNA, the CDR3 is TGTGCCAGCAGCCAAGATTTCAGGGCCACCGGGGAGCTGTTTTTT. Supplemented by reference TRBV14 and TRBJ2-2, the full variable domain reads EAGVTQFPSHSVIEKGQTVTLRCDPISGHDNLYWYRRVMGKEIKFLLHFVKESKQDESGMPNNRFLAERTGGTYSTLKVQPAELEDSGVYFCASSQDFRATGELFFGEGSRLTVL.

In its sample, this clone was seen a few times. The CDR3 here is CATSRDFGEQYF. The CDR3 nucleotides are TGTGCCACCAGCAGGGACTTCGGCGAGCAGTACTTC. The chain employs TRBV15 and TRBJ2-7, with D perhaps TRBD2 (5 bases). Germline lookup yields CDR1 LNHNV and CDR2 YYDKDF (reference sequence). This CDR3 is 12 amino acids long. Between the trimmed V and J ends, which lost 3 bases and 6 bases, there was a span of 9 bases.

The CDR3 is CASGAPGLAQETQYF. The CDR3 nucleotides read TGTGCCAGCGGGGCTCCGGGACTAGCGCAAGAGACCCAGTACTTC. The chain combines TRBV2 with TRBJ2-5; 10 positions match TRBD2. The CDR3 is made up of 15 amino acids. Germline CDR1 SNHLY, CDR2 FYNNEI. Germline trimming cut 8 bases from V and 2 bases from J; bases unmatched to any gene: 8.

In regard to this clone: One junction end disagrees with the germline gene, perhaps due to a read error. The CDR3 DNA is TGTGCCAGCATTGAAGGGGGCCACCGATACTATGGCTACACCTTC. It encodes CASIEGGHRYYGYTF. The rearrangement links TRBV6-1 to TRBJ1-2; 7 bases align to TRBD1. CDR3 length: 15 amino acids. From germline, CDR1 is MNHNS and CDR2 SASEGT.

This clone was picked up a small number of times. This chain joins TRBV6-6 and TRBJ2-2; D gene ambiguous. The germline CDR1 and CDR2 sequences are MNHNY and SVGAGI (reference sequence). The V and J ends lost 6 bases and 1 base respectively, with 15 bases between them. The CDR3 runs to 16 residues. The CDR3 DNA reads as TGTGCCAGCAGCCCGGTCCCCGCAGGGAACACCGGGGAGCTGTTTTTT. Its translation is CASSPVPAGNTGELFF.

The V gene is TRBV27, the J gene TRBJ2-7, with D uncertain. The CDR3 is 15 amino acids. CDR1 and CDR2 from the germline V gene are MNHEY and SMNVEV (reference sequence). V dropped 6 bases and J dropped 3 bases, with 18 bases sitting between them. The CDR3 is CASSPSQLQGYEQYF. CDR3 nucleotides: TGTGCCAGCAGCCCCTCCCAATTACAAGGCTACGAGCAGTACTTC.

This clone showed up just once. The V and J genes are TRBV27 and TRBJ2-1, with D possibly being TRBD2 (6 bases). Germline V gives CDR1 MNHEY, CDR2 SMNVEV (reference sequence). V lost 5 bases and J lost 8, with 7 bases in between. The CDR3 consists of 11 residues. The CDR3 DNA sequence: TGTGCCAGCAGTGCGGGGTATGAGCAGTTCTTC. It yields the protein CASSAGYEQFF.

The V gene is TRBV27, the J gene TRBJ1-5; TRBD1 aligns across 7 bases. The junction had 11 bases not matched to a gene; V was cut back by 2 bases and J by 1 base. The CDR3 totals 18 residues. Germline V CDR1 and CDR2: MNHEY, SMNVEV (reference sequence). The CDR3 bases are TGTGCCAGCAGTTTAAGGGGGCGTAGGGGTATAAGCAATCAGCCCCAGCATTTT. Its protein is CASSLRGRRGISNQPQHF.

In nucleotides, the CDR3 is TGTGCCAGCAGCTCCGGGATAGATACGCAGTATTTT. It specifies CASSSGIDTQYF. The chain has TRBV11-2 and TRBJ2-3; a possible D gene is TRBD2 (5 bases). The length of the CDR3 is 12 residues. Trimming took 4 bases from V and 5 from J, leaving 7 bases between them. Germline V lookup: CDR1 SGHAT, CDR2 FQNNGV.

The chain links TRBV27 to TRBJ2-1, with D perhaps TRBD2 (6 bases). There are 15 residues in the CDR3. Germline assignment: CDR1 MNHEY and CDR2 SMNVEV (reference sequence). Trimming pared 1 base from V and 4 bases from J, leaving 11 bases between. This chain's CDR3 is CASSLYSGGYNEQFF. The CDR3 DNA sequence: TGTGCCAGCAGTTTATACAGTGGAGGGTACAATGAGCAGTTCTTC.

The genes are TRBV27 and TRBJ2-7; 9 bases are shared with TRBD2. Germline-derived CDR1 and CDR2 are MNHEY and SMNVEV (reference sequence). The CDR3 loop spans 15 amino acids. J gave up 5 bases and V 1 base, and 6 bases lay outside the gene matches. CDR3 amino acids: CASSLLYSGSDEQYF. The CDR3, as DNA: TGTGCCAGCAGTTTATTGTATAGCGGGAGTGACGAGCAGTACTTC.

The chain uses TRBV30 and TRBJ2-1; 8 bases line up with TRBD2. CDR1 and CDR2 from the germline V gene are GTSNPN and SVGIG (reference sequence). With 3 bases clipped from V and 7 bases from J, the junction kept 14 bases outside the gene matches. The CDR3 contains 16 residues. The CDR3 loop reads CAWSPVGSGIPNEQFF. CDR3 sequence (DNA): TGTGCCTGGAGCCCCGTAGGTAGCGGGATCCCTAATGAGCAGTTCTTC.

The chain has TRBV5-8 and TRBJ2-1; 12 bases agree with TRBD2. The J segment lost 0 bases and the V segment lost 2 bases, leaving 6 bases of the junction unmatched. Germline V CDR1 and CDR2: SGHTS, YDEGEE. The CDR3 loop spans 18 amino acids. CDR3 sequence reads: CASSLLAGGSSSYNEQFF. The CDR3 DNA follows: TGTGCCAGCAGCTTACTAGCGGGAGGATCAAGCTCCTACAATGAGCAGTTCTTC.

The V call is TRBV30, the J call TRBJ2-1, with D possibly TRBD1 on 7 matching bases. Germline V gene lookup returns CDR1 GTSNPN and CDR2 SVGIG (reference sequence). Trimming removed 5 bases at V and 9 bases at J, with 26 bases between. There are 16 residues in the CDR3. CDR3 coding DNA: TGTGCCTGGGTCCCATCGCGCAGGGGGGATTTGAGTGAGCAGTTCTTC. Its translation: CAWVPSRRGDLSEQFF.

The chain recombines TRBV5-6 with TRBJ2-7; D gene unclear. Germline lookup yields CDR1 SGHDT and CDR2 YYEEEE. V was pared by 0 bases and J by 5 bases, with 15 bases between. This CDR3 spans 15 amino acids. This chain's CDR3 is CASSLGEGRSNEQYF. The CDR3 DNA is TGTGCCAGCAGCTTGGGAGAAGGTCGAAGTAACGAGCAGTACTTC.

This rearrangement joins TRBV29-1 to TRBJ2-3, with D perhaps TRBD1 (6 bases). The CDR3 consists of 12 residues. The germline V gene encodes CDR1 SQVTM and CDR2 ANQGSEA. V lost 6 bases, J lost 2 bases, and 9 bases lay in between. CDR3 coding DNA: TGCAGCGTCAGGGGTATCACAGATACGCAGTATTTT. It specifies CSVRGITDTQYF.